A single sample gave rise to the 7 T cell receptor beta chains below, sequenced in a study of glioma-infiltrating T cells. Using RNA template, CDR3s of TCR alpha and beta were amplified with iRepertoire arm-PCR. TCRdb re-analysed the multiplex PCR reads in MiXCR, keeping a single row per CDR3 protein. Among about 180,000 distinct CDR3 sequences listed, about 47% were seen once. The sequencing input was glioma tissue, nonneoplastic brain tissue, or PBMCs (not recorded which). These receptors came from a human donor with low-grade glioma or glioblastoma, undergoing nonglioma brain surgery, or in good health (not recorded which).

This clonotype occurred many times. The J gene is TRBJ2-3, the V gene TRBV2; 7 nucleotides line up with TRBD2. The CDR3 covers 13 residues. CDR1 is SNHLY and CDR2 is FYNNEI in the germline V gene. Trimming removed 7 bases from V and 2 bases from J; junction bases left unmatched: 3. DNA for the CDR3: TGTGCCAGCAATAGCGGGTCCACAGATACGCAGTATTTT. It translates to CASNSGSTDTQYF.

A remark on this clonotype: Compared with germline, one end of the junction differs, possibly owing to a read error. This chain joins TRBV6-2 or TRBV6-3 and TRBJ2-7; no clear D. This CDR3 is 13 amino acids long. Germline V lookup: CDR1 MNHEY, CDR2 SVGEGT. As DNA, the CDR3 is TGTGCCAGCAGAACATGGAGCCCCTACGATCAGTACTTC. Protein: CASRTWSPYDQYF.

Points on this clonotype: This may arise from a read error, as a much more abundant clone is one base away. The V call is TRBV28, the J call TRBJ2-7; 10 positions agree with TRBD1. The CDR3 is 14 residues long. Germline V lookup: CDR1 MDHEN, CDR2 SYDVKM. The CDR3 loop reads CASSLDRGTYEQHF. DNA of the CDR3: TGTGCCAGCAGCTTGGACAGGGGGACCTACGAGCAGCACTTC. Using reference TRBV28 and TRBJ2-7 for the parts outside the CDR3, the full variable domain is DVKVTQSSRYLVKRTGEKVFLECVQDMDHENMFWYRQDPGLGLRLIYFSYDVKMKEKGDIPEGYSVSREKKERFSLILESASTNQTSMYLCASSLDRGTYEQHFGPGTRLTVT.

The chain joins TRBV28 to TRBJ1-1; D remains ambiguous. Trimming pared 7 bases from V and 4 bases from J, leaving 16 bases between. Germline CDR1 and CDR2: MDHEN and SYDVKM. This CDR3 is built from 14 residues. The CDR3 protein is CASNFERDTTEAFF. The CDR3 nucleotides read TGTGCCAGCAATTTTGAGAGAGACACCACTGAAGCTTTCTTT.

This clonotype occurred many times. The chain combines TRBV6-1 with TRBJ2-5; D uncertain. The V gene's germline CDR1 is MNHNS and CDR2 SASEGT. The CDR3 loop spans 13 amino acids. Deletions cut 7 bases from V and 0 bases from J, with 9 bases between. CDR3 amino acids: CASTSGYQETQYF. CDR3 sequence (DNA): TGTGCCAGCACCTCCGGGTACCAAGAGACCCAGTACTTC.

This clonotype turned up a few times. The rearrangement uses TRBV5-1 and TRBJ1-1; possibly TRBD1 for D (5 bases). The CDR3 totals 14 residues. CDR1 and CDR2 from the germline V gene are SGHRS and YFSETQ. The germline V and J ends were trimmed by 1 base and 4 bases, with 11 bases remaining between them. The CDR3 region is CASSLSGGGTEAFF. The CDR3 DNA follows: TGCGCCAGCAGCTTGTCAGGTGGGGGCACTGAAGCTTTCTTT.

The chain uses TRBV5-1 and TRBJ1-1, with 8 bases aligning to TRBD1. Germline V gene sequence: CDR1 SGHRS, CDR2 YFSETQ. V dropped 1 base and J dropped 1; count of bases not matched to a gene: 6. The CDR3 runs to 16 residues. The CDR3 region is CASSLISGGPNTEAFF. The CDR3, as DNA: TGCGCCAGCAGCTTGATATCAGGGGGCCCGAACACTGAAGCTTTCTTT.